This T cell receptor beta chain is drawn from a study of cytomegalovirus exposure and HLA in healthy donors. Note on this clone: What it binds is unknown.

The primer mix had 60 Vbeta and 13 Jbeta primers. Original analysis: The authors later counted 65 million to 90 million unique TCR beta chains, some 11 million of them shared. The protocol was immunoSEQ multiplex PCR, while the TCRdb copy is restricted to in-frame clones and leaves out a portion. Clonal size and the V and J genes are those of that table, whereas D and trimming came from the DNA. The sample lists around 160,000 clones, 65% to 70% occurring once. V was trimmed by 4 bases and J by 8 bases, leaving 18 bases between them. The germline V gene encodes CDR1 SGDLS and CDR2 YYNGEE. The CDR3 runs to 14 residues. Points from the study as a whole: Apart from CMV serostatus, no immune exposure information was available. Later analysis associated a missense DCLRE1C variant with TCR beta V- and J-gene trimming. In a later analysis, several top co-occurrence clusters appeared linked to parvovirus B19, influenza, CMV and Epstein-Barr virus.

The receptor was isolated from a woman under 30 in good health and CMV-seropositive. V and J are TRBV9 and TRBJ1-2; D call uncertain. The sample comprised PBMCs. CDR3 sequence: CASSSSEGSHGYTF. The CDR3 nucleotides read TGTGCCAGCAGCAGCTCCGAGGGATCCCACGGCTACACCTTC.